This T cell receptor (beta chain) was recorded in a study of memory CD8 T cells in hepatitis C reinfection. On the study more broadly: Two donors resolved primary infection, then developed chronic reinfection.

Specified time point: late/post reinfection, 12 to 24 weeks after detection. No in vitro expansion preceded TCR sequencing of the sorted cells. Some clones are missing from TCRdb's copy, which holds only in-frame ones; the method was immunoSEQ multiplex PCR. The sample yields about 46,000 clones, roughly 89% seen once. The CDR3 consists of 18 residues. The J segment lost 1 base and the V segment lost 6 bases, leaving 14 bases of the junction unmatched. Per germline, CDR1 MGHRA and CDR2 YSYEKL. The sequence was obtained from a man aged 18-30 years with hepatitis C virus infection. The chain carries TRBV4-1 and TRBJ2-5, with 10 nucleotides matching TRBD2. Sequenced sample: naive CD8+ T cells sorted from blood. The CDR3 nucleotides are TGCGCCAGCAGTCCAAGATTGGATACTAGCGGGGCCCAAGAGACCCAGTACTTC. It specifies CASSPRLDTSGAQETQYF.